This paragraph covers one T cell receptor (beta chain) sequence. Germline V gene lookup returns CDR1 MNHEY and CDR2 SVGAGI. J lost 4 bases, V lost 7 bases, and 6 bases had no gene match. The CDR3 has 15 residues. The data are from a study of blood T cell repertoires in COVID-19. Overall study context: PBMCs, B-cell-depleted T cells, or T cells provided the cDNA or gDNA that made up the material.

The table came from immunoSEQ multiplex PCR; TCRdb's copy has only in-frame clones and leaves some out. The sample shows about 140,000 clones, about 80% of them seen only once. The V call is TRBV6-5, the J call TRBJ2-5; TRBD2 aligns across 13 bases. What was sequenced was peripheral blood. The clonotype originates from a woman aged 60 to 75 with acute or convalescent COVID-19. Here the CDR3 reads CASTRGLAGVETQYF. DNA for the CDR3: TGTGCCAGCACTAGAGGACTAGCGGGAGTAGAGACCCAGTACTTC.